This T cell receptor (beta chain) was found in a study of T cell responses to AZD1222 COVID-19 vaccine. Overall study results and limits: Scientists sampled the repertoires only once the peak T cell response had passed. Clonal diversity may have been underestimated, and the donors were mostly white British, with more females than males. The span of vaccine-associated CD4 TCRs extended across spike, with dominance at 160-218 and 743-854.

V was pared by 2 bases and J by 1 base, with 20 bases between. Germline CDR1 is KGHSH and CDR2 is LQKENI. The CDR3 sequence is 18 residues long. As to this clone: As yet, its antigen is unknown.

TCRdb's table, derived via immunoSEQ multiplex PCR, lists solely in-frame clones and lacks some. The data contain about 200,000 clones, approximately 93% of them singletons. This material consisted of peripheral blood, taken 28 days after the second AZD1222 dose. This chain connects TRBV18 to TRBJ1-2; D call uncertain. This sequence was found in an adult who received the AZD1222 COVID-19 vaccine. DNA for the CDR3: TGTGCCAGCTCACCAAAAGGTGAAGTACAAGGCTTTAACTATGGCTACACCTTC. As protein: CASSPKGEVQGFNYGYTF.